The entry that follows covers one T cell receptor (beta chain) sequence. V lost 0 bases and J lost 5; bases outside the gene matches: 6. Germline lookup yields CDR1 SGHRS and CDR2 YFSETQ. The CDR3 runs to 17 residues. TCRB CDR3 was amplified from 2 ug genomic DNA or less. Produced via immunoSEQ multiplex PCR; TCRdb's table is partial and in-frame only. Altogether approximately 100,000 clones are present, roughly 76% being singletons, with the ten largest covering more than 10%. The sample belongs to a study of glioma-infiltrating T cells after dendritic cell vaccination. Study-level background: Between the early 2000s and the early 2010s, patients got autologous tumor lysate-pulsed dendritic cell vaccines. Patients received three intradermal dendritic cell vaccine injections at biweekly intervals.

The TCR originated in a human donor with glioblastoma. The V call is TRBV5-1, the J call TRBJ2-3; TRBD2 agrees at 13 bases. This sample comprised blood, obtained before dendritic cell vaccination. CDR3 loop: CASSLAGTSGVGDTQYF. In nucleotides, the CDR3 is TGCGCCAGCAGCTTGGCCGGGACTAGCGGGGTTGGAGATACGCAGTATTTT.